This passage covers 3 T cell receptor beta chains from one sample sequenced in a study of vaccination effects on CD4 cells after COVID-19. These receptors lack a known antigen. Antigen-specific CD4+ T cell clonotypes were called by their expansion after viral peptide-pool culture in ViraFEST. Cells that had been cultured for less than eleven days were the source of isolated CD4+ T cells. Prior SARS-CoV-2 infection was absent in the vaccine recipients, as shown by negative nucleocapsid antibodies. Sequenced by immunoSEQ multiplex PCR; TCRdb stores in-frame clones only, minus some. Of tens of thousands of clones detected, around 72% appear once; the ten largest clones hold approximately 19%. Source: CD4+ T cells from PBMCs cultured with HCoV-NL63 spike peptides, taken before COVID-19 vaccination. The source is a human donor who received a COVID-19 vaccine.

This sequence joins TRBV15 and TRBJ1-6, with D tentatively TRBD1 (6 bases). CDR1 and CDR2 from the germline V gene are LNHNV and YYDKDF (reference sequence). The V end was cut by 1 base, the J end by 5 bases, with 18 bases between. The CDR3 is made up of 18 amino acids. The CDR3 sequence: CATSRGSVGGRDNSPLHF. CDR3 coding DNA: TGTGCCACCAGCAGAGGAAGTGTTGGGGGGCGTGATAATTCACCCCTCCACTTT. The full variable domain, its missing parts supplied by reference TRBV15 and TRBJ1-6, is DAMVIQNPRYQVTQFGKPVTLSCSQTLNHNVMYWYQQKSSQAPKLLFHYYDKDFNNEADTPDNFQSRRPNTSFCFLDIRSPGLGDTAMYLCATSRGSVGGRDNSPLHFGNGTRLTVT.

The V and J genes are TRBV9 and TRBJ2-4; TRBD2 agrees at 10 bases. J was trimmed by 6 bases and V by 0 bases; bases with no gene match: 9. This CDR3 is 17 amino acids long. Germline-derived CDR1 and CDR2 are SGDLS and YYNGEE. CDR3 sequence (DNA): TGTGCCAGCAGCGTAGAGGCCAGCGGGGGGGCGAGAAACATTCAGTACTTC. Translated: CASSVEASGGARNIQYF.

This chain connects TRBV5-8 to TRBJ2-7; possible D gene TRBD1, 5 bases. CDR3 length equals 14 residues. Germline CDR1 SGHTS, CDR2 YDEGEE. Trimming removed 2 bases from V and 2 bases from J, with 11 bases in between. This CDR3 reads CASSFRTYTYEQYF. The CDR3 nucleotides read TGTGCCAGCAGCTTCCGGACATACACCTACGAGCAGTACTTC.